This TCR beta chain comes out of a study of vaccination effects on CD4 cells after COVID-19. On the study more broadly: Samples were taken post-vaccine, and their median timing was 72 days after the second dose. Findings and caveats of the study: Clones that were induced by infection or by vaccine showed marked contraction late after vaccination.

Culture lasted over 9 days before CD4+ T cell isolation. As their vaccination, participants received two doses of either BNT162b2 or mRNA-1273. Points on this clone: Its antigen remains unidentified.

The CDR3 totals 14 residues. Germline CDR1 is SEHNR and CDR2 is FQNEAQ (reference sequence). The germline V and J ends were trimmed by 3 bases and 4 bases, with 9 bases remaining between them. The repertoire was sequenced with immunoSEQ multiplex PCR; TCRdb's copy has only in-frame clones and lacks some. The sample consists of approximately 70,000 clones, roughly four fifths of them appearing once. This chain joins TRBV7-9 and TRBJ1-4, with a weak D call TRBD1 (6 bases). Sequenced material: CD4+ T cells from PBMCs cultured without peptide, taken after COVID-19 vaccination. The sequence was obtained from a human donor who received a COVID-19 vaccine. For the CDR3, the DNA is TGTGCCAGCAGCTTTGGGACAAGTAATGAAAAACTGTTTTTT. Protein product: CASSFGTSNEKLFF.